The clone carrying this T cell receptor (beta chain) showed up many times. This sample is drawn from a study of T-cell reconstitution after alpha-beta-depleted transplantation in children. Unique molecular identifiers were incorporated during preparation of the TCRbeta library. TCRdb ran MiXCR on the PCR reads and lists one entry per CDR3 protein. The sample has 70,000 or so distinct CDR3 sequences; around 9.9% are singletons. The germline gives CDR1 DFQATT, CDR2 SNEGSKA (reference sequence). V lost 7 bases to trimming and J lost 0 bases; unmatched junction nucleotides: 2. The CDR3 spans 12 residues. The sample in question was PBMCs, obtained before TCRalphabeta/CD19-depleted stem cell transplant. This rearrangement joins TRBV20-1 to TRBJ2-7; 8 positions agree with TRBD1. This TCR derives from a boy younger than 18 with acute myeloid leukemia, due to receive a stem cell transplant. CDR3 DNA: TGCAGTGGGACAGGGAGCTCCTACGAGCAGTACTTC. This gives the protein CSGTGSSYEQYF.